A selection of T cell receptor beta chains follows, all from one sample in a study of shared clonotypes between healthy human individuals. Measured with immunoSEQ multiplex PCR; TCRdb has only the in-frame clones, and not every one. The sample consists of under 600,000 clones, around 97% of them appearing once. Specimen: naive CD4+ T cells sorted from blood. Source of these receptors: a woman in her twenties or thirties in good health. Each CDR3 is given with its conserved first and last residue.

CDR3aa: CASSLELLTYNEQFF
v_gene: TRBV5-4

CDR3aa: CASSPLEGRTEAFF
v_gene: TRBV18

CDR3aa: CAWSVQAAQETQYF
v_gene: TRBV30

CDR3aa: CASLPNRGGNQPQHF
v_gene: TRBV28

CDR3aa: CASSMGQGYGYTF
v_gene: TRBV19

CDR3aa: CASKASSGANVLTF
v_gene: TRBV7-9

CDR3aa: CASSLAATYEQYF
v_gene: TRBV7-7

CDR3aa: CASSYSHGGELFF
v_gene: TRBV6-5

CDR3aa: CASSIAARLNTEAFF
v_gene: TRBV19

CDR3aa: CASSERGSNQPQHF
v_gene: TRBV7-2

CDR3aa: CASSRERDEQYF
v_gene: TRBV28

CDR3aa: CASSLRSPGLAGGRGYEQYF
v_gene: TRBV27

CDR3aa: CASSEGPLVTDTQYF
v_gene: TRBV5-4

CDR3aa: CASSPRLAGGLETQYF
v_gene: TRBV27

CDR3aa: CASSFQGTDTQYF
v_gene: TRBV7-3

CDR3aa: CASSGPGQRNTEAFF
v_gene: TRBV19

CDR3aa: CASSQGRGNTIYF
v_gene: TRBV7-9

CDR3aa: CASSYIEGAGTGELFF
v_gene: TRBV6-6

CDR3aa: CASSQNQAEQFF
v_gene: TRBV4-2

CDR3aa: CASETGGGAYSNQPQHF
v_gene: TRBV19

CDR3aa: CASMTSLGQYF
v_gene: TRBV28

CDR3aa: CASSLGRGRLAETYEQYF
v_gene: TRBV11-2

CDR3aa: CASSFGQGSSYEQYF
v_gene: TRBV7-3

CDR3aa: CASSTGIAGNTIYF
v_gene: TRBV19

CDR3aa: CASSPLAKYEQYF
v_gene: TRBV11-2

CDR3aa: CASSLALINEQFF
v_gene: TRBV5-1

CDR3aa: CASSRPDRGGETQYF
v_gene: TRBV5-1